This record concerns one T cell receptor beta chain sequence. Its target is unknown. This entry belongs to a study of beta chain features in type 1 diabetes. Study-wide points: Because the template was cDNA, high-expressing cells might be over-represented.

The isolated RNA, all of it, was reverse transcribed, so expressed TCRB transcripts were what got sequenced. The protocol was immunoSEQ multiplex PCR, while the TCRdb copy is restricted to in-frame clones and leaves out a portion. This sample has about 360,000 clones, with roughly 12% found just once. This CDR3 is built from 16 residues. Losses at the gene ends were 3 bases for V and 6 bases for J; bases not matched to a gene: 6. Germline V gene data show CDR1 as LNHDA and CDR2 as SQIVND (reference sequence). The sample comprised naive CD4+ T cells from blood. The chain combines TRBV19 with TRBJ2-1, with 12 bases identical to TRBD1. This TCR came from a man aged 18 to 29 in good health. The CDR3 loop reads CASSIGGQGAINEQFF. For the CDR3, the DNA is TGTGCCAGTAGTATCGGGGGACAGGGGGCGATCAATGAGCAGTTCTTC.